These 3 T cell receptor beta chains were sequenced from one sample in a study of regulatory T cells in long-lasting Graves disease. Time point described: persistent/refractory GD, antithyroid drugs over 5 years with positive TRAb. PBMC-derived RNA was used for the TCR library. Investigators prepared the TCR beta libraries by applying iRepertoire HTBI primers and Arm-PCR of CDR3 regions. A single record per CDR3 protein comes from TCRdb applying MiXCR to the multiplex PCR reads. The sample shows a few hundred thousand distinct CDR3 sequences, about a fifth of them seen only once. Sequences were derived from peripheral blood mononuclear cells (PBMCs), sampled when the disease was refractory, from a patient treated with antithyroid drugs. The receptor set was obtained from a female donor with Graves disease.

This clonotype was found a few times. Here the CDR3 DNA reads TGTGCCAGCAGCCCTCCCCGACAGGATAATAATTCACCCCTCCACTTT. Its translation is CASSPPRQDNNSPLHF. This rearrangement joins TRBV28 to TRBJ1-6; possible D gene TRBD1, 6 bases. Germline V gives CDR1 MDHEN, CDR2 SYDVKM. The CDR3 contains 16 residues. V lost 6 bases, J lost 5 bases, and 17 bases lay in between.

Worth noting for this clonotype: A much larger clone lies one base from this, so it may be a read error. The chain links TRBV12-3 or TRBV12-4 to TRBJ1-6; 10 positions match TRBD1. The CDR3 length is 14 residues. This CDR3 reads CASSRQGANSPLYF. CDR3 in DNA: TGTGCCAGCAGCCGACAGGGGGCTAATTCACCCCTCTACTTT.

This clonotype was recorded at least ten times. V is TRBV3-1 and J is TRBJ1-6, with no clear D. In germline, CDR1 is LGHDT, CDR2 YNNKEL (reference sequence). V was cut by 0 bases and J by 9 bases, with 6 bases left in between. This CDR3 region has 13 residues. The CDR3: CASSQDEPSPLHF. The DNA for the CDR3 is TGTGCCAGCAGCCAAGATGAACCTTCACCCCTCCACTTT.